Presented here are 26 T cell receptor beta chains from one specimen sequenced in a study of cytomegalovirus exposure and HLA in healthy donors. 60 Vbeta and 13 Jbeta primers were used in PCR. Sequencing used immunoSEQ multiplex PCR; TCRdb keeps in-frame clones, though not all of them. The table shows some 120,000 clones, with approximately 72% occurring only once. The sequencing sample was made of PBMCs. All receptors derive from a woman aged 45-65 years in good health and CMV-seropositive.

The chain carries TRBV10-2 and TRBJ2-3; 7 bases are a match to TRBD2. V dropped 5 bases and J dropped 0; count of bases not matched to a gene: 8. CDR1 and CDR2 (germline): WSHSY, SAAADI. This CDR3 has 16 amino acids. The chain's CDR3 is CASSPRLADSTDTQYF. In DNA form, the CDR3 reads TGCGCCAGCAGTCCCCGGCTAGCGGATAGCACAGATACGCAGTATTTT.

The V call is TRBV6-1, the J call TRBJ2-7; the D gene is possibly TRBD1 (5 bases). V was clipped by 4 bases and J by 4 bases, with 11 bases between them. The CDR3 totals 13 residues. Germline CDR1 is MNHNS and CDR2 is SASEGT. The CDR3 DNA is TGTGCCAGCAGTGGTAGCAGGGTGTACGAGCAGTACTTC. Translation: CASSGSRVYEQYF.

This clone was counted a few times. The V and J genes are TRBV6-1 and TRBJ1-1; D perhaps matches TRBD1 (5 bases). The CDR3 has 12 amino acids. Germline V gene data show CDR1 as MNHNS and CDR2 as SASEGT. The V end was cut by 8 bases, the J end by 1 base, with 8 bases between. CDR3 nucleotide sequence: TGTGCCAGCCCAAGGGGGAACACTGAAGCTTTCTTT. It yields the protein CASPRGNTEAFF.

The chain joins TRBV5-4 to TRBJ1-1; 7 bases fit TRBD1. Germline V gene data show CDR1 as SGHNT and CDR2 as YYREEE (reference sequence). After removal of 2 bases from V and 5 bases from J, the junction contained 3 bases not matched to a gene. The CDR3 runs 13 residues. The CDR3 nucleotides read TGTGCCAGCAGCTTATACAGGGGAACTGAAGCTTTCTTT. Protein: CASSLYRGTEAFF.

J is TRBJ2-1 and V is TRBV11-3; possible D gene TRBD1, 5 bases. V was trimmed by 0 bases and J by 3 bases, leaving 12 bases between them. CDR3 length equals 16 residues. Germline V CDR1 and CDR2: SGHNT, YENEEA. In nucleotides, the CDR3 is TGTGCCAGCAGCTTAGACGGCAGGGCGAACTACAATGAGCAGTTCTTC. Protein product: CASSLDGRANYNEQFF. Variable domain in full (rest from reference TRBV11-3 and TRBJ2-1): EAGVVQSPRYKIIEKKQPVAFWCNPISGHNTLYWYLQNLGQGPELLIRYENEEAVDDSQLPKDRFSAERLKGVDSTLKIQPAELGDSAVYLCASSLDGRANYNEQFFGPGTRLTVL.

The rearrangement joins TRBV4-2 to TRBJ1-4; D might be TRBD1 (5 bases). Trimming left V 4 bases short and J 0 bases short, with 12 bases between. CDR3 length: 16 residues. CDR1 and CDR2 (germline): LGHNA, YNFKEQ. DNA of the CDR3: TGTGCCAGCAGCCTCGATACGGGGGCAACTAATGAAAAACTGTTTTTT. Translating gives CASSLDTGATNEKLFF.

The chain couples TRBV19 to TRBJ1-5; tentative D call: TRBD1 (5 bases). Per the germline V gene, CDR1 is LNHDA and CDR2 is SQIVND (reference sequence). V lost 9 bases, J lost 5 bases, and 14 bases lay in between. The CDR3 contains 13 residues. In nucleotides, the CDR3 is TGTGCCAGCAAAGACAGAGAGTATCAGCCCCAGCATTTT. It translates to CASKDREYQPQHF. The full variable domain, its missing parts supplied by reference TRBV19 and TRBJ1-5, is DGGITQSPKYLFRKEGQNVTLSCEQNLNHDAMYWYRQDPGQGLRLIYYSQIVNDFQKGDIAEGYSVSREKKESFPLTVTSAQKNPTAFYLCASKDREYQPQHFGDGTRLSIL.

The sample holds a few counts of this clone. The V call is TRBV7-6, the J call TRBJ2-7; D remains unclear. V gave up 5 bases and J gave up 5 bases, with 19 bases separating them. The CDR3 spans 15 residues. Germline lookup yields CDR1 SGHVS and CDR2 FNYEAQ. This CDR3 is CASSPRQENLHEQYF. CDR3 bases: TGTGCCAGCAGCCCTCGACAAGAAAACCTCCACGAGCAGTACTTC.

V usage is TRBV15 and J usage is TRBJ1-1; 9 nucleotides align to TRBD1. V lost 1 base to trimming and J lost 0 bases; unmatched junction nucleotides: 9. In germline, CDR1 is LNHNV, CDR2 YYDKDF (reference sequence). There are 18 residues in the CDR3. The CDR3 bases are TGTGCCACCAGCAGAGCCCCGGGACAGGGACGTCTGAACACTGAAGCTTTCTTT. Protein product: CATSRAPGQGRLNTEAFF. The entire variable domain, with the rest obtained from reference TRBV15 and TRBJ1-1, is as follows: DAMVIQNPRYQVTQFGKPVTLSCSQTLNHNVMYWYQQKSSQAPKLLFHYYDKDFNNEADTPDNFQSRRPNTSFCFLDIRSPGLGDTAMYLCATSRAPGQGRLNTEAFFGQGTRLTVV.

The chain combines TRBV6-5 with TRBJ1-6; TRBD1 aligns across 7 bases. CDR1 and CDR2 (germline): MNHEY, SVGAGI. The CDR3 sequence is 15 residues long. J gave up 7 bases and V 4 bases, and 7 bases lay outside the gene matches. CDR3 sequence (DNA): TGTGCCAGCAGTTGGTGGGACAGCGGGAATTCACCCCTCCACTTT. Amino acids: CASSWWDSGNSPLHF.

This clone was recorded only once. The CDR3 DNA reads as TGTGCCAGCTCACCGTCGGGGACTAGCGGGCAGTACGAGCAGTACTTC. Protein product: CASSPSGTSGQYEQYF. The chain links TRBV18 to TRBJ2-7; 12 bases agree with TRBD2. The CDR3 consists of 16 residues. J lost 4 bases, V lost 3 bases, and 7 bases had no gene match. Germline loops: CDR1 KGHSH, CDR2 LQKENI. Filled out from reference TRBV18 and TRBJ2-7, the complete variable domain reads NAGVMQNPRHLVRRRGQEARLRCSPMKGHSHVYWYRQLPEEGLKFMVYLQKENIIDESGMPKERFSAEFPKEGPSILRIQQVVRGDSAAYFCASSPSGTSGQYEQYFGPGTRLTVT.

The chain links TRBV7-3 to TRBJ2-5; D is perhaps TRBD1 (5 bases). CDR1 is SGHTA and CDR2 is FQGTGA in the germline V gene. V lost 7 bases and J lost 3, with 12 bases in between. The CDR3 runs to 13 residues. The CDR3 spells CASNTRQKETQYF. CDR3 bases: TGTGCCAGCAATACTCGACAGAAAGAGACCCAGTACTTC. Combining the CDR3 with reference TRBV7-3 and TRBJ2-5 gives the whole variable domain GAGVSQTPSNKVTEKGKYVELRCDPISGHTALYWYRQSLGQGPEFLIYFQGTGAADDSGLPNDRFFAVRPEGSVSTLKIQRTERGDSAVYLCASNTRQKETQYFGPGTRLLVL.

The genes are TRBV5-1 and TRBJ2-2; no definite D call. The CDR3 sequence is 14 residues long. From germline, CDR1 is SGHRS and CDR2 YFSETQ. Trimming pared 2 bases from V and 0 bases from J, leaving 5 bases between. The CDR3 here is CASSFRTNTGELFF. In DNA form, the CDR3 reads TGCGCCAGCAGCTTTCGTACGAACACCGGGGAGCTGTTTTTT.

This rearrangement joins TRBV15 to TRBJ1-6, with D maybe TRBD1 (5 bases). V shed 0 bases and J shed 2 bases, with 8 bases lying between them. Germline assignment: CDR1 LNHNV and CDR2 YYDKDF (reference sequence). The CDR3 length is 16 residues. The CDR3, as DNA: TGTGCCACCAGCAGAGATCGGGGGACCTATAATTCACCCCTCCACTTT. Translation gives CATSRDRGTYNSPLHF.

The rearrangement uses TRBV7-2 and TRBJ2-7, with D tentatively TRBD1 (8 bases). There are 15 residues in the CDR3. Between the trimmed V and J ends, which lost 5 bases and 1 base, there was a span of 15 bases. From germline, CDR1 is SGHTA and CDR2 FQGNSA. The CDR3 protein is CASSTTGGGSYEQYF. The CDR3 DNA follows: TGTGCCAGCAGCACTACAGGGGGGGGATCCTACGAGCAGTACTTC.

The chain recombines TRBV7-9 with TRBJ2-1, with D perhaps matching TRBD1 (6 bases). Trimming removed 5 bases at V and 15 bases at J, with 20 bases between. CDR1 is SEHNR and CDR2 is FQNEAQ in the germline V gene (reference sequence). The CDR3 contains 13 residues. CDR3 protein: CASSGGNYPKRFF. CDR3 DNA sequence: TGTGCCAGCAGCGGGGGCAACTACCCAAAACGGTTCTTC.

The chain employs TRBV25-1 and TRBJ2-3, with a tentative D call TRBD2 (5 bases). This CDR3 has 16 residues. Germline CDR1 reads MGHDK; CDR2 reads SYGVNS. The V end was cut by 1 base, the J end by 0 bases, with 11 bases between. The CDR3 here is CASSEFGGLSTDTQYF. DNA for the CDR3: TGTGCCAGCAGTGAATTTGGCGGACTTAGCACAGATACGCAGTATTTT.

V is TRBV7-9 and J is TRBJ1-5, with TRBD1 matching over 8 bases. This CDR3 is 16 amino acids long. Per the germline V gene, CDR1 is SEHNR and CDR2 is FQNEAQ (reference sequence). Losses at the gene ends were 0 bases for V and 4 bases for J; bases not matched to a gene: 5. CDR3 loop: CASSLARQGRNQPQHF. CDR3 DNA sequence: TGTGCCAGCAGCTTAGCGCGACAGGGGAGGAATCAGCCCCAGCATTTT.

V gene TRBV6-1 combines with J gene TRBJ2-7; 8 nucleotides match TRBD2. CDR1 and CDR2 from the germline V gene are MNHNS and SASEGT. The CDR3 is made up of 14 amino acids. Unmatched junction bases numbered 6, after V lost 7 bases and J lost 1 base. The CDR3 is CASKTGGDSYEQYF. The CDR3 DNA follows: TGTGCCAGCAAGACGGGGGGGGATTCCTACGAGCAGTACTTC.

This chain links TRBV6-5 with TRBJ1-3; D ambiguous. CDR3 length: 14 residues. Germline V gene sequence: CDR1 MNHEY, CDR2 SVGAGI. Trimming left V 8 bases short and J 1 base short, with 12 bases between. This CDR3 reads CASVAPASGNTIYF. Here the CDR3 DNA reads TGTGCCAGCGTCGCCCCCGCGTCTGGAAACACCATATATTTT.

This rearrangement joins TRBV5-1 to TRBJ1-3; D is perhaps TRBD1 (5 bases). Germline CDR1 SGHRS, CDR2 YFSETQ. The CDR3 has 15 amino acids. Trimming shortened V by 3 bases and J by 0 bases, and 10 bases separated the two germline ends. CDR3 DNA sequence: TGCGCCAGCAGCTCGTCCGGGGGCTCTGGAAACACCATATATTTT. Residues: CASSSSGGSGNTIYF.

The chain recombines TRBV28 with TRBJ1-2, with D possibly being TRBD1 (5 bases). The V end was cut by 1 base, the J end by 0 bases, with 18 bases between. This CDR3 contains 18 residues. Germline CDR1 reads MDHEN; CDR2 reads SYDVKM. CDR3 DNA: TGTGCCAGCAGTTTATTCCTCCCTGGGCAGGGATCTAACTATGGCTACACCTTC. Translating it yields CASSLFLPGQGSNYGYTF.

This rearrangement joins TRBV12-5 to TRBJ2-1; TRBD1 matches at 11 bases. V dropped 6 bases and J dropped 7; count of bases not matched to a gene: 8. Germline assignment: CDR1 LGHNT and CDR2 FRNRAP. This CDR3 has 15 amino acids. The DNA for the CDR3 is TGTGCTAGTGGCCAGGGACAGGGGGAAATAAATGAGCAGTTCTTC. Its protein product is CASGQGQGEINEQFF.

This clone has a handful of counts. This sequence joins TRBV11-3 and TRBJ1-1; the D is unclear. V gave up 5 bases and J gave up 6 bases, with 19 bases separating them. The CDR3 sequence is 15 residues long. CDR1 and CDR2 from the germline V gene are SGHNT and YENEEA. CDR3 DNA: TGTGCCAGCAGCGCCGATGGCCCGGGGAGGCCTGAAGCTTTCTTT. Translation: CASSADGPGRPEAFF.

This clone showed up just a few times. The CDR3 DNA sequence: TGTGCCAGCAGCCCCAGGGGCGGGGAGACCCAGTACTTC. Translating gives CASSPRGGETQYF. The chain joins TRBV2 to TRBJ2-5, with a possible D match to TRBD1 (6 bases). This CDR3 region has 13 residues. From germline, CDR1 is SNHLY and CDR2 FYNNEI. Trimming cost V 6 bases and J 5 bases, with 13 bases left between them.

The chain is built from TRBV5-4 and TRBJ1-4; D gene ambiguous. Trimming left V 5 bases short and J 3 bases short, with 5 bases between. The CDR3 covers 12 residues. Germline V gives CDR1 SGHNT, CDR2 YYREEE (reference sequence). CDR3 protein: CASRGANEKLFF. The CDR3 DNA follows: TGTGCCAGCAGGGGAGCTAATGAAAAACTGTTTTTT.